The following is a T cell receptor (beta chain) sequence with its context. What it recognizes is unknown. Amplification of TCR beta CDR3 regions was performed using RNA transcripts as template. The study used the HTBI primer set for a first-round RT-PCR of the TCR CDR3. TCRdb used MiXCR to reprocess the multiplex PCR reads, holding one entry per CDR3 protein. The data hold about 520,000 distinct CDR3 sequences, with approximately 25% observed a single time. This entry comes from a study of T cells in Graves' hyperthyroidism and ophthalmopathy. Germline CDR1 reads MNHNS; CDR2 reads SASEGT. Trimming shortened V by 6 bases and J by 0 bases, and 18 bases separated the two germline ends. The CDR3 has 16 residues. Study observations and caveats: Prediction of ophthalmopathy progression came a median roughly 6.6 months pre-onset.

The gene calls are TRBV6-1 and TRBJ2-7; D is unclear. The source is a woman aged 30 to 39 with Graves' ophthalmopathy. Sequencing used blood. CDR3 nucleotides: TGTGCCAGCAGCGATCGGACGGGCTCCAGCTCCTACGAGCAGTACTTC. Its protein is CASSDRTGSSSYEQYF.